What follows describes a single TCR beta chain. V was pared by 2 bases and J by 1 base, with 8 bases between. CDR3 length equals 14 residues. The V gene's germline CDR1 is MNHNY and CDR2 SVGAGI (reference sequence). Each donor's blood draw was approximately 10 milliliters of peripheral blood. The data were taken from a study of blood T cells in healthy people across ages. Together with a sample-barcoded 5' primer, a J-beta primer mix was included in a second PCR lasting roughly 6 to 12 cycles. Through a template-switch adaptor with 12 random nucleotides, each cDNA molecule received a tag. TCRdb re-derived calls from the 5' RACE reads in MiXCR, one entry per CDR3 protein. The sample carries about 1.8 million distinct CDR3 sequences, around 50% recorded once.

Material for sequencing was blood. The clonotype comes from a woman aged 40 to 50 in good health. V usage is TRBV6-6 and J usage is TRBJ1-2; D gene uncertain. DNA of the CDR3: TGTGCCAGCAGTTACGCGTCTGATAACTATGGCTACACCTTC. Residues: CASSYASDNYGYTF.